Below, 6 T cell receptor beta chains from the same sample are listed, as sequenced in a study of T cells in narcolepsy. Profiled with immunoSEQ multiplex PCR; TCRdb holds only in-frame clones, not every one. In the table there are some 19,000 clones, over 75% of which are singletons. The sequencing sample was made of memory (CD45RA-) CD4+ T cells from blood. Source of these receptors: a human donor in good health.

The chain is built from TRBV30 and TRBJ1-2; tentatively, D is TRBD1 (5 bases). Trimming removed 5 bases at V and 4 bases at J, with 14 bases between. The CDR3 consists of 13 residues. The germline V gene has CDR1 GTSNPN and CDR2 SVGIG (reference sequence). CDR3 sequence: CAWSPGDGYGYTF. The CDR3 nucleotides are TGTGCCTGGTCCCCGGGGGACGGCTATGGCTACACCTTC. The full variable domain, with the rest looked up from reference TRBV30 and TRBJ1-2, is SQTIHQWPATLVQPVGSPLSLECTVEGTSNPNLYWYRQAAGRGLQLLFYSVGIGQISSEVPQNLSASRPQDRQFILSSKKLLLSDSGFYLCAWSPGDGYGYTFGSGTRLTVV.

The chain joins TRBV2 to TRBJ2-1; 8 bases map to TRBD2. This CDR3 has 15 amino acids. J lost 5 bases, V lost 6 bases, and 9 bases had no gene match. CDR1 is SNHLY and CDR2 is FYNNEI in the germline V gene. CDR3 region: CASRVGRAEHNEQFF. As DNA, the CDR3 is TGTGCCAGCAGGGTCGGGAGGGCCGAACACAATGAGCAGTTCTTC.

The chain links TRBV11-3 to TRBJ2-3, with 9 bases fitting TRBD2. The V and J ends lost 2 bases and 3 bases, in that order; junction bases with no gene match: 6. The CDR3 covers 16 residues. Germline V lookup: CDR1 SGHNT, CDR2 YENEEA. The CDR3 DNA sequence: TGTGCCAGCAGCTTACGTAGCGGGGGAGGTACAGATACGCAGTATTTT. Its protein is CASSLRSGGGTDTQYF.

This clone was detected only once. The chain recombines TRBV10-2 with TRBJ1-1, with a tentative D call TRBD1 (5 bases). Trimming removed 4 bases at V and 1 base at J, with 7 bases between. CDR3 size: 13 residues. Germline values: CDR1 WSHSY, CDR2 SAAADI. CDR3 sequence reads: CASSVQGNTEAFF. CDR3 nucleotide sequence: TGCGCCAGCAGTGTTCAGGGGAACACTGAAGCTTTCTTT.

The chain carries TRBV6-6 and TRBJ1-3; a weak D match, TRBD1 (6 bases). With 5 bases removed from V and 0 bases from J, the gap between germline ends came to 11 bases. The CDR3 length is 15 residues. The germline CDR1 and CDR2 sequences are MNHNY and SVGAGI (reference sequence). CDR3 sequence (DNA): TGTGCCAGCAGTCCGGGGGCAGGCTCTGGAAACACCATATATTTT. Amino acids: CASSPGAGSGNTIYF.

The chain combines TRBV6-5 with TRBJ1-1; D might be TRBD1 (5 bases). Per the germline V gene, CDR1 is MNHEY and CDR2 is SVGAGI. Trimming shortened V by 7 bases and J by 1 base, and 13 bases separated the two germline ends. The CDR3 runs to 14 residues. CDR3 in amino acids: CASKNQGPNTEAFF. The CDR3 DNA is TGTGCCAGCAAAAACCAGGGACCGAACACTGAAGCTTTCTTT.